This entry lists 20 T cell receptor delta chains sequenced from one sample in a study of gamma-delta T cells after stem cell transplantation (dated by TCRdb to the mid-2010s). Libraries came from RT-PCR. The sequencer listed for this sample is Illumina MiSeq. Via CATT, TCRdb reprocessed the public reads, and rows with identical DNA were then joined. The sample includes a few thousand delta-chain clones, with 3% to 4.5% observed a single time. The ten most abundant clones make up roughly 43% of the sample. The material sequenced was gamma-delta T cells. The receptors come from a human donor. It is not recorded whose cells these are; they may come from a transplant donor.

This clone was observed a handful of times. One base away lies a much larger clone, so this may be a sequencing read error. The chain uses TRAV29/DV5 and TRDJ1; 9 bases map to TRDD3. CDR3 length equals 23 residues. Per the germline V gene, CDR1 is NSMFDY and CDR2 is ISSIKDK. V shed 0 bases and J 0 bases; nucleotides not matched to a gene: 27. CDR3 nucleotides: TGTGCAGCAAGCGTGGCTTCCTATCCCCTGGGGGATGGCGGTTCCTTTAACACCGATAAACTCATCTTT. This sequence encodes CAASVASYPLGDGGSFNTDKLIF.

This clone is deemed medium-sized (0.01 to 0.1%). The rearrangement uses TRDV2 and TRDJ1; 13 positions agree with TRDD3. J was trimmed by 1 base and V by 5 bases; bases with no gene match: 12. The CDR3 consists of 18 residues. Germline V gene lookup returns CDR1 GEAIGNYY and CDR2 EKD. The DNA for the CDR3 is TGTGCCTGTGGCATCACCCCCTACTGGGGGATACGCACCGATAAACTCATCTTT. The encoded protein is CACGITPYWGIRTDKLIF.

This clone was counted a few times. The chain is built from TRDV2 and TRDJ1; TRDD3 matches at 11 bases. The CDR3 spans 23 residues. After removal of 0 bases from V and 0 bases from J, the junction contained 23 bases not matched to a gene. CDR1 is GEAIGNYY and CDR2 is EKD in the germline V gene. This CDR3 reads CACDTARLPTVGDTPRYTDKLIF. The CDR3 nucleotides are TGTGCCTGTGACACCGCGAGGCTTCCTACGGTGGGGGATACGCCTCGGTACACCGATAAACTCATCTTT.

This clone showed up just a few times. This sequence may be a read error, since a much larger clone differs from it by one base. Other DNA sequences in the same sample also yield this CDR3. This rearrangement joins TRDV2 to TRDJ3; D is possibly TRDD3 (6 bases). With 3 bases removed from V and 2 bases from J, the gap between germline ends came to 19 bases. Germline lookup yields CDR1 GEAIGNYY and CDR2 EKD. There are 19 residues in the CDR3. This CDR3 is CACDPVLGDRAWDTRQMFF. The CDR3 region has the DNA TGTGCCTGTGACCCGGTACTGGGAGATAGAGCCTGGGACACCCGACAGATGTTTTTC.

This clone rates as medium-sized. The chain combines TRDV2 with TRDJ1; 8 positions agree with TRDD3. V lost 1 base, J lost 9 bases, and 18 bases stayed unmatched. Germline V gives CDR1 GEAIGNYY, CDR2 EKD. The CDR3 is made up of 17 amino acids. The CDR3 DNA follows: TGTGCCTGTGACACGCTGGGGGAGACCCCCCTAAAAAGGGAACTCATCTTT. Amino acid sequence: CACDTLGETPLKRELIF.

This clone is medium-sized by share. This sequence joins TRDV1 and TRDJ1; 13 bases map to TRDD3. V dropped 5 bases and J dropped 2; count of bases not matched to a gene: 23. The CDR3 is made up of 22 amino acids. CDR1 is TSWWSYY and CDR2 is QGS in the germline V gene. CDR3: CALGTPFLFRLLGDTRTDKLIF. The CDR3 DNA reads TGTGCTCTTGGGACACCCTTCCTGTTCCGATTACTGGGGGATACGCGGACCGATAAACTCATCTTT.

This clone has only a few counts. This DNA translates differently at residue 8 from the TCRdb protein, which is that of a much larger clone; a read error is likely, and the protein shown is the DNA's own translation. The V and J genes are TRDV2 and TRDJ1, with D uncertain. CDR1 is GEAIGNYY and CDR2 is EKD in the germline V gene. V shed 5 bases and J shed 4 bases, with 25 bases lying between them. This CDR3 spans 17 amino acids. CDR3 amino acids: CACGPSVPEVGYDKLIF. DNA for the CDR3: TGTGCCTGTGGACCAAGCGTACCGGAGGTTGGGTACGATAAACTCATCTTT.

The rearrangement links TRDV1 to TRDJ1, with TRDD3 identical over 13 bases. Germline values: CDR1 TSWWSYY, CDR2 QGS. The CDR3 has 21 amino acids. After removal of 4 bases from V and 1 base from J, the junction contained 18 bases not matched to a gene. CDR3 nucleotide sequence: TGTGCTCTTGGGGGAACAACTTCCTACCAGTACTGGGGGATACGCACCGATAAACTCATCTTT. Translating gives CALGGTTSYQYWGIRTDKLIF.

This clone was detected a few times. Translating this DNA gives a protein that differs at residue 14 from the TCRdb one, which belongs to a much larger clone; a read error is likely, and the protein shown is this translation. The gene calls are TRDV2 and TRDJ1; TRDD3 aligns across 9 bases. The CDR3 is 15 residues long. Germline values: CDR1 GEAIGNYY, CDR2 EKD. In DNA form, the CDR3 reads TGTGCCTGTGACCTACTGGGGGACCCCACCGATAAACTCACCTTT. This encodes CACDLLGDPTDKLTF.

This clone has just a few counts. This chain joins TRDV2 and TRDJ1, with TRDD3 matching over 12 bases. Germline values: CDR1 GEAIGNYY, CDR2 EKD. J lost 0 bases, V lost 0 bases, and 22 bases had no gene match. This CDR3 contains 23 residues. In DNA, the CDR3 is TGTGCCTGTGACACCATAGGGCCACTGGGGGATACTCGGGTCCTTCCGTACACCGATAAACTCATCTTT. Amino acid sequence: CACDTIGPLGDTRVLPYTDKLIF.

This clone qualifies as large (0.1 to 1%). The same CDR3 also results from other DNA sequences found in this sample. The CDR3 sequence: CACDTVGFTDKLIF. CDR3 DNA: TGTGCCTGTGACACCGTTGGGTTCACCGATAAACTCATCTTT. This chain uses TRDV2 with TRDJ1; D gene uncertain. Germline CDR1 GEAIGNYY, CDR2 EKD. V lost 0 bases and J 1 base, leaving 8 bases between the germline ends. The CDR3 covers 14 residues.

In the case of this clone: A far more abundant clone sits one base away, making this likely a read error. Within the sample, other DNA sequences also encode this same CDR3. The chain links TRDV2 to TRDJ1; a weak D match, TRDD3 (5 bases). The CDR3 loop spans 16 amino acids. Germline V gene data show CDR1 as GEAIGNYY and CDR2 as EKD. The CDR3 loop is CACDTVGRTGTDKLIF. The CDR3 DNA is TGTGCCTGTGACACCGTCGGGCGCACTGGCACCGATAAACTCATTTTT.

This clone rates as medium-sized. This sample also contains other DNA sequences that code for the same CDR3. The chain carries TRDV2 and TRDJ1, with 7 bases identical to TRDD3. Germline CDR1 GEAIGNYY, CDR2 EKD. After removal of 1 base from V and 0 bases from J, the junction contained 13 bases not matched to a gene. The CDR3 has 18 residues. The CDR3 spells CACDTLTVGDPYTDKLIF. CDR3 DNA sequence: TGTGCCTGTGACACGTTAACCGTGGGGGACCCGTACACCGATAAACTCATCTTT.

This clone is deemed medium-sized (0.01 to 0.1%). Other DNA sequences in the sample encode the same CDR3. The CDR3 region is CACDTMRLGDKSDTDKLIF. CDR3 bases: TGTGCCTGTGACACTATGAGGCTGGGGGATAAGTCTGACACCGATAAACTCATCTTT. This chain joins TRDV2 and TRDJ1; TRDD3 agrees at 10 bases. The germline CDR1 and CDR2 sequences are GEAIGNYY and EKD. CDR3 length equals 19 residues. The J segment lost 0 bases and the V segment lost 1 base, leaving 13 bases of the junction unmatched.

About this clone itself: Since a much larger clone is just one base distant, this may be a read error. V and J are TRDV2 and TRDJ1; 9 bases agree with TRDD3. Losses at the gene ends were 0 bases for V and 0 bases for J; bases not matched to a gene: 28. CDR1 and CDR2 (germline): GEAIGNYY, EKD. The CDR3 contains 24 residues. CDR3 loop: CACDTVREFYAVLGETGDTDKLIF. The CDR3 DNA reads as TGTGCCTGTGACACCGTGAGGGAGTTCTACGCGGTACTGGGGGAAACGGGGGACACCGATAAACTCATCTTT.

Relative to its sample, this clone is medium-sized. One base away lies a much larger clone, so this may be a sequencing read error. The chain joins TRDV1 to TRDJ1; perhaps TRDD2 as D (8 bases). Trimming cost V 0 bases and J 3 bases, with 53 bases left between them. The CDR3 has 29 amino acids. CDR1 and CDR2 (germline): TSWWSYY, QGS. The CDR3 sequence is CALGELGFFLRPPGGWMGVGTSYADKLIF. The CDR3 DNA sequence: TGTGCTCTTGGGGAACTGGGTTTCTTCCTAAGGCCGCCTGGGGGCTGGATGGGAGTAGGTACTTCCTACGCCGATAAACTCATCTTT.

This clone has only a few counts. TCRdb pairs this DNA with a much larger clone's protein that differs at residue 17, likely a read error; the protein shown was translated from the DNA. This chain's CDR3 is CACDTVPIAGGPEGSQPIF. CDR3 bases: TGTGCCTGTGACACCGTTCCTATCGCTGGGGGACCTGAAGGCTCTCAACCCATCTTT. This chain links TRDV2 with TRDJ1; 8 positions match TRDD3. This CDR3 is 19 amino acids long. Losses at the gene ends were 0 bases for V and 13 bases for J; bases not matched to a gene: 27. Germline CDR1 and CDR2: GEAIGNYY and EKD.

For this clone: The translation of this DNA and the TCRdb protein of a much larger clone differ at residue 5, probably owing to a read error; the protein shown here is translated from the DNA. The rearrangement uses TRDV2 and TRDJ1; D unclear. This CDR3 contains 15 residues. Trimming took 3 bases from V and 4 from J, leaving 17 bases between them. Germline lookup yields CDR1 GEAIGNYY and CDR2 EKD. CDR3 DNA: TGTGCCTGTGACCCGTTGTACTCAGCCGGCGATAAACTCATCTTT. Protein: CACDPLYSAGDKLIF.

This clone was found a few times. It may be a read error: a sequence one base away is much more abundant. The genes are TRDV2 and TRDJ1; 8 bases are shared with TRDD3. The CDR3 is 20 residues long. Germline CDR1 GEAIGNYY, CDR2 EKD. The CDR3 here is CARDTVSGGPPEMRTDKLIF. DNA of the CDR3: TGTGCCCGTGACACCGTATCTGGGGGACCCCCGGAGATGAGGACCGATAAACTCATCTTT.

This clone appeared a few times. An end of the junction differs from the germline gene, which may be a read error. CDR3 coding DNA: TGTGCCTGCGACACGCTGGGGGATACCCAATGCTCCTGGGACACCCGACAGATGTTTTTC. Protein: CACDTLGDTQCSWDTRQMFF. This sequence joins TRDV2 and TRDJ3; TRDD3 aligns across 11 bases. The germline gives CDR1 GEAIGNYY, CDR2 EKD. This CDR3 comprises 20 residues.